Below are 20 T cell receptor beta chains sequenced from a single sample in a study of graft-versus-host responses after intestinal transplantation. Clones were sequenced by immunoSEQ multiplex PCR, and TCRdb holds only the in-frame ones, with some missing. This table holds some 90,000 clones, around 92% found once. Their target antigens are unknown. The specimen was unstimulated CD8+ T cells sorted from spleen or lymph node cells, collected before transplant. These TCRs come from a human donor who was the organ donor for an intestinal transplant.

This rearrangement joins TRBV6-5 to TRBJ2-5; 11 nucleotides line up with TRBD2. The CDR3 contains 15 residues. In germline, CDR1 is MNHEY, CDR2 SVGAGI. V lost 4 bases, J lost 4 bases, and 5 bases stayed unmatched. The CDR3 nucleotides are TGTGCCAGCAGTTCGACTAGCGGGGCGGCAGAGACCCAGTACTTC. It encodes CASSSTSGAAETQYF.

This clone was observed a few times. The rearrangement uses TRBV10-1 and TRBJ1-2; D perhaps matches TRBD1 (5 bases). This CDR3 spans 14 amino acids. Germline values: CDR1 WNHNN, CDR2 SYGVQD (reference sequence). Trimming took 9 bases from V and 4 from J, leaving 18 bases between them. The CDR3, as DNA: TGCGCCAGACAGGCCCTTTTGCTGGGCTATGGCTACACCTTC. Its protein product is CARQALLLGYGYTF.

This chain uses TRBV9 with TRBJ1-1, with unresolved D. This CDR3 contains 12 residues. The V end lost 4 bases, the J end lost 7 bases, and 11 bases lay between the germline ends. In germline, CDR1 is SGDLS, CDR2 YYNGEE. This chain's CDR3 is CASSPRGGEAFF. CDR3 nucleotides: TGTGCCAGCAGCCCCCGGGGTGGTGAAGCTTTCTTT.

The J gene is TRBJ1-1, the V gene TRBV5-4; D is uncertain. CDR1 is SGHNT and CDR2 is YYREEE in the germline V gene (reference sequence). The CDR3 has 13 amino acids. The germline V and J ends were trimmed by 0 bases and 8 bases, with 11 bases remaining between them. CDR3 nucleotides: TGTGCCAGCAGCTTGGGAAGCGACCGGGAAGCTTTCTTT. Protein product: CASSLGSDREAFF.

CDR3 in amino acids: CASSLAGGISYEQYF. In DNA, the CDR3 is TGCGCCAGCAGCCTAGCGGGGGGCATCTCCTACGAGCAGTACTTC. V usage is TRBV4-3 and J usage is TRBJ2-5; TRBD2 matches 10 bases. The J call may not be correct, given that the DNA end is closer to TRBJ2-7. The CDR3 has 15 residues. Germline CDR1 reads LGHNA; CDR2 reads YSLEER.

This sequence joins TRBV7-9 and TRBJ2-7; possibly TRBD1 for D (5 bases). The CDR3 consists of 13 residues. Germline CDR1 reads SEHNR; CDR2 reads FQNEAQ (reference sequence). The germline V and J ends were trimmed by 5 bases and 4 bases, with 12 bases remaining between them. In DNA form, the CDR3 reads TGTGCCAGCAGCCGCATCGGACAATACGAGCAGTACTTC. This sequence encodes CASSRIGQYEQYF.

The chain carries TRBV6-1 and TRBJ2-1; D is ambiguous. The V end was cut by 7 bases, the J end by 0 bases, with 10 bases between. CDR3 size: 14 residues. CDR1 is MNHNS and CDR2 is SASEGT in the germline V gene. The DNA for the CDR3 is TGTGCCAGCATACAGTCCTACTCCTACAATGAGCAGTTCTTC. Amino acids: CASIQSYSYNEQFF.

V is TRBV6-6 and J is TRBJ1-5; TRBD1 matches at 7 bases. Germline V gives CDR1 MNHNY, CDR2 SVGAGI (reference sequence). The trim removed 6 bases at V and 1 base at J, leaving 6 bases unmatched. The CDR3 loop spans 15 amino acids. This chain's CDR3 is CASRRDSSSNQPQHF. The CDR3 DNA is TGTGCCAGCAGGCGGGACAGCTCGAGCAATCAGCCCCAGCATTTT.

The chain has TRBV7-8 and TRBJ2-2; 7 positions match TRBD2. The CDR3 length is 16 residues. After removal of 5 bases from V and 4 bases from J, the junction contained 10 bases not matched to a gene. CDR1 is SGHVS and CDR2 is FQNEAQ in the germline V gene. The CDR3 DNA is TGTGCCAGCAGCCTTACCCCTAGCGGTACCACCGGGGAGCTGTTTTTT. Translating it yields CASSLTPSGTTGELFF.

V gene TRBV20-1 combines with J gene TRBJ1-2; D not certain. CDR1 and CDR2 (germline): DFQATT, SNEGSKA (reference sequence). The CDR3 runs 11 residues. V lost 0 bases, J lost 7 bases, and 6 bases lay in between. The CDR3 DNA sequence: TGCAGTGCTAGAGATTTAGCTGGCTACACCTTC. It encodes CSARDLAGYTF.

V and J are TRBV15 and TRBJ1-1, with D perhaps matching TRBD1 (6 bases). The CDR3 length is 14 residues. Germline V CDR1 and CDR2: LNHNV, YYDKDF (reference sequence). V was clipped by 2 bases and J by 4 bases, with 11 bases between them. The CDR3 protein is CATSRSGQITEAFF. CDR3 coding DNA: TGTGCCACCAGCAGATCCGGACAGATCACTGAAGCTTTCTTT.

This chain connects TRBV28 to TRBJ2-5; D unclear. From germline, CDR1 is MDHEN and CDR2 SYDVKM. The V end was cut by 4 bases, the J end by 4 bases, with 13 bases between. This CDR3 spans 14 amino acids. CDR3 region: CASSSVTVGETQYF. The CDR3 nucleotides read TGTGCCAGCAGTTCGGTTACAGTCGGAGAGACCCAGTACTTC.

V gene TRBV2 combines with J gene TRBJ1-2; the D gene is possibly TRBD1 (6 bases). CDR3 size: 12 residues. Germline loops: CDR1 SNHLY, CDR2 FYNNEI. Trimming took 6 bases from V and 4 from J, leaving 9 bases between them. The CDR3 bases are TGTGCCAGCAGAGAGGGGGTCTATGGCTACACCTTC. Translated, it gives CASREGVYGYTF.

This clone came up once. V is TRBV5-4 and J is TRBJ2-3, with 8 bases fitting TRBD2. The CDR3 has 15 residues. Germline-derived CDR1 and CDR2 are SGHNT and YYREEE (reference sequence). Losses at the gene ends were 0 bases for V and 6 bases for J; bases not matched to a gene: 6. The CDR3 spells CASSLVRGGRDTQYF. CDR3 coding DNA: TGTGCCAGCAGCTTGGTTCGGGGGGGCCGGGATACGCAGTATTTT.

V gene TRBV11-2 combines with J gene TRBJ2-1; TRBD1 matches at 7 bases. J was trimmed by 7 bases and V by 1 base; bases with no gene match: 4. Germline-derived CDR1 and CDR2 are SGHAT and FQNNGV. The CDR3 has 14 amino acids. CDR3 DNA: TGTGCCAGCAGCTTAGCCCCAGGGGGTAATGAGCAGTTCTTC. Its protein product is CASSLAPGGNEQFF.

V usage is TRBV4-3 and J usage is TRBJ1-4; 7 nucleotides match TRBD1. The trim removed 4 bases at V and 3 bases at J, leaving 5 bases unmatched. Germline CDR1 reads LGHNA; CDR2 reads YSLEER. The CDR3 contains 15 residues. The CDR3 is CASSPQQGSNEKLFF. The CDR3 DNA reads TGCGCCAGCAGCCCCCAACAGGGGTCTAATGAAAAACTGTTTTTT.

This chain links TRBV27 with TRBJ1-1, with TRBD1 identical over 7 bases. Germline assignment: CDR1 MNHEY and CDR2 SMNVEV (reference sequence). V shed 8 bases and J 1 base; nucleotides not matched to a gene: 4. The CDR3 spans 13 residues. Here the CDR3 DNA reads TGTGCCAGCTGTTGGGACAGGAACACTGAAGCTTTCTTT. Amino acids: CASCWDRNTEAFF.

The chain links TRBV27 to TRBJ1-2; 7 bases are shared with TRBD1. V lost 6 bases, J lost 4 bases, and 8 bases stayed unmatched. Germline values: CDR1 MNHEY, CDR2 SMNVEV (reference sequence). The CDR3 spans 14 residues. The CDR3 DNA reads TGTGCCAGCAGCCGAGGGGGCGCCGGCTATGGCTACACCTTC. It specifies CASSRGGAGYGYTF.

This clone was recorded once. The CDR3 protein is CAGMDRFFCIQYF. CDR3 nucleotide sequence: TGCGCCGGGATGGACAGGTTTTTCTGCATTCAGTACTTC. This chain uses TRBV10-1 with TRBJ2-4, with 7 bases lining up with TRBD1. V dropped 11 bases and J dropped 9; count of bases not matched to a gene: 13. This CDR3 is 13 amino acids long. CDR1 and CDR2 from the germline V gene are WNHNN and SYGVQD (reference sequence).

This chain links TRBV5-1 with TRBJ1-2; TRBD1 aligns across 7 bases. Germline V gives CDR1 SGHRS, CDR2 YFSETQ. CDR3 length: 12 residues. Losses at the gene ends were 4 bases for V and 5 bases for J; bases not matched to a gene: 2. The CDR3 DNA is TGCGCCAGCAGCACAGGGGTATATGGCTACACCTTC. Protein sequence: CASSTGVYGYTF.